Listed here is a single TCR beta chain. Its antigen remains unknown. TCRdb itself ran the 5' RACE reads through MiXCR, one entry per CDR3 protein. The table lists roughly 480,000 distinct CDR3 sequences, 20% to 25% of them singletons. The data are from a study of identical twins. Study results and caveats: Conclusions leaned on cross-sectional statistical analysis and did not track the same donors over time.

Every sampled donor was Caucasian and healthy. Germline CDR1 SGHRS, CDR2 YFSETQ. This CDR3 has 13 amino acids. V was clipped by 5 bases and J by 5 bases, with 13 bases between them. The same sample was also studied in work on T cells expressing NK-cell markers.

V is TRBV5-1 and J is TRBJ2-5, with D perhaps being TRBD1 or TRBD2 (6 bases each). The sequencing sample was made of CD4+ T cells sorted from blood. The receptor was derived from a woman between 18 and 29 years old in good health. The CDR3 sequence: CASRPGARETQYF. DNA for the CDR3: TGCGCCAGCAGGCCGGGGGCGCGGGAGACCCAGTACTTC.